The 2 T cell receptor beta chains given below trace back to one sample, sequenced in a study of CD8+CD57+ T cells in acquired aplastic anemia listed by TCRdb under 2018. Sequencing instrument: Illumina HiSeq 2000. Profiling of TCR beta VDJ combinations and CDR3 sequences used genomic DNA as the template. TCRdb reanalyzed the raw reads on its own, using fastp at Q25 for trimming and MiXCR for clone calling, and kept in-frame beta chains. When rows share a CDR3 protein, they turn into one entry using the most common DNA and genes. Within this sample are 170,000 or so distinct CDR3 sequences, with more than 40% of them counted one time only. The ten largest account for around a third of the sample. Flow cytometry had shown CD8+CD57+ cell expansion in the patients selected for sequencing. Sequencing was carried out using sorted CD4+, CD8+, or CD8+CD57+ T cells (not recorded which) from PBMCs. The receptors stem from a human donor with aplastic anemia.

This clonotype was found many times. This chain uses TRBV24-1 with TRBJ2-3; no definite D call. CDR1 KGHDR and CDR2 SFDVKD come from the germline V gene. This CDR3 has 13 amino acids. Trimming cost V 5 bases and J 6 bases, with 11 bases left between them. CDR3 loop: CATSGLGLDTQYF. For the CDR3, the DNA is TGTGCCACCAGTGGATTAGGGTTGGATACGCAGTATTTT.

In regard to this clonotype: A much larger clone lies a single base off, so this may be a read error. The V and J genes are TRBV5-4 and TRBJ2-3; tentative D call: TRBD2 (7 bases). Germline V gene lookup returns CDR1 SGHNT and CDR2 YYREEE (reference sequence). Trimming took 3 bases from V and 0 from J, leaving 14 bases between them. The CDR3 contains 16 residues. The CDR3 DNA sequence: TGTGCCAGCAGCTGGGACACTAGCGCTAGCACAGATACGCAGTATTTT. Its protein is CASSWDTSASTDTQYF.